This T cell receptor beta chain was recovered during a study of cytomegalovirus exposure and HLA in healthy donors (dated by TCRdb to 2016 to 2017). For the wider study: An earlier analysis of approximately 550 of the donors reported 250 to 300 Gb of sequence data and roughly 110 million unique TCR beta sequences from 150 million to 200 million T cells. In a later genetic analysis, genome-wide SNP genotypes for about three fifths of the roughly 670 donors were used, and that subset was treated as a discovery cohort. Both class I and class II loci were covered by HLA typing, at four-digit resolution. Besides the first cohort of roughly 660 subjects, a separate validation cohort made up of over a hundred different subjects was used. All discovery cohort repertoires had been generated using a single sequencing platform. Of the roughly 390 genotyped donors, about 80% fell in the genetic ancestry cluster associated with self-reported Caucasian donors. Four or five DR-DQ haplotypes were handled as single units for association and clustering, since linkage in the cohort was strong. The study aimed to test whether cataloging public T cell receptors could reveal signatures of past pathogen exposure. In the later analysis, no new phenotypic data were used to find candidate immune exposures; instead, reliance was placed on TCR beta sequences and their occurrence across donors. Among roughly 400 genotyped donors of the cohort, an average of roughly 230,000 unique TCR beta nucleotide sequences was sequenced per donor, of which about 18% were non-productive. Donor age, sex, ethnicity and CMV serostatus were collected together with the repertoire data. In a later analysis, previously published TCR beta repertoires from 550 to 750 donors were re-analyzed and high-resolution HLA genotyping was added so that TCR occurrence patterns could be studied. To predict cytomegalovirus infection status, the study brought together high-throughput TCR immunosequencing, statistical association of individual TCRs with disease status, and machine learning. To decide whether each TCR beta V gene segment behaved as functional or pseudogenic, an earlier analysis of some 580 of the donors relied on high-throughput TCR beta sequencing. The study used immunosequencing to profile the T cell repertoires of hundreds of subjects and linked those repertoires to cytomegalovirus serostatus. The number of typed donors differed by locus: roughly 629-640 for A, B, C, DRB1 and DQB1; some 500 for DQA1; around 610 for DPA1; and around 490 for DPB1. An early release covering roughly 640 HLA-typed donors comprised about 290 gigabases of sequencing data and around 80 million unique TCR sequences.

Note on this clone: No cognate antigen has been identified for it. Base quality data are lacking; no much larger clone is found one base away.

Library creation used the immunoSEQ multiplex PCR assay. A mixture of 60 forward primers for TCR Vbeta segments and 13 reverse primers for TCR Jbeta segments was used in the multiplex PCR. The CDR3 region of rearranged TCR beta genes was amplified from genomic DNA with a multiplex PCR assay. The Illumina HiSeq System was used to sequence the amplified TCR beta libraries as 87-base-pair reads. The authors processed their data as follows. A later analysis counted 65 million to 90 million unique TCR beta chains across the 640 or so repertoires, and 9 million to 14 million of these chains were shared by at least two donors. A nearest-neighbor algorithm error-corrected the raw reads and collapsed the reads into unique sequences, merging closely related sequences to remove PCR and sequencing errors. Alignment of CDR3 sequences to IMGT reference sequences was used to assign V, D and J gene segments. For a sequence to be retained, a match of at least six nucleotides to both a V gene segment and a J gene segment was required. Rearrangements were called productive when the CDR3 lacked stop codons and stayed in frame with V and J; all others were non-productive. CDR3 was defined by IMGT convention, running from the second conserved V-encoded cysteine to the conserved J-encoded phenylalanine. In an earlier analysis of roughly 610 of the donors, sequences lacking an unambiguous match to a single V gene segment were excluded. In an earlier analysis of almost 600 of the donors, a V segment was called functional when productive rearrangements were above 56.7%, and segregating when the standard deviation between donors exceeded 5%. To diagnose cytomegalovirus status from the catalog of TCR beta chain sequences, a statistical classification framework was built. A later analysis assigned V and J genes by comparing TCR nucleotide sequences with IMGT/GENE-DB human TR gene sequences. In a later analysis, CDR3 sequences and most-parsimonious VDJ recombination scenarios were assigned using the TCRdist pipeline. In a later analysis, each TCR beta chain was defined by its CDR3 amino acid sequence together with its V-gene family, and reads without a unique V-gene family were excluded. A later analysis removed 592 highly shared, low-generation-probability nucleotide sequences to deal with suspected cross-contamination and a sequencing artifact. A later analysis calculated a clonal expansion index for each public chain from normalized within-repertoire ranks of inferred template counts. In a later analysis, generation probabilities were computed using a VDJ recombination model fitted to out-of-frame rearrangements, and the results were checked against IGoR. Hypergeometric tests were used in a later analysis to score TCR-TCR, TCR-HLA and TCR-CMV co-occurrence, with a repertoire-size bias correction applied to the TCR pairs. False discovery rates were estimated in a later analysis by permuting HLA or CMV assignments 20 times. A later analysis grouped co-occurring TCRs with DBSCAN, adding TCRdist sequence similarity when clustering within HLA-allele-positive subsets. Repertoires with fewer than 30,000 or more than 120,000 public chains were left out of co-occurrence clustering, as were about 5 repertoires with anomalous nucleotide sharing. Entries here come from immuneACCESS through TCRdb and include only in-frame sequences with V and J called. Some clones fail to appear in such tables; in the studies checked, an unresolved V gene covers under half of the shortfall, and the cause of the remainder is unknown. From that table come the V and J calls and clone size; the DNA was used to work out D and trimming. This sample holds about 160,000 clones; more than 65% were observed only once. The ten biggest clones cover around 6% of the sample.

The cohort comprised 710 or so healthy bone marrow donors. Cohort members were all nominally healthy when sampled, although unrecorded immune exposures were likely present. The donor was CMV seropositive and was included in the group of 250 to 300 seropositive cohort members. Every donor gave a peripheral blood sample, and the peripheral blood mononuclear cells from that sample were used for TCR beta sequencing. The Qiagen DNeasy Blood Extraction Kit was used to extract genomic DNA from the blood cell samples. What the research found in general, with its limitations: According to the authors, the approach could potentially be generalized to other disease states and immunological phenotypes. Presence/absence analyses assumed roughly uniform sequencing depth across donors, an assumption that may not hold. At a false discovery rate of 0.05, a later analysis linked under 20,000 TCR beta sequences to specific HLA alleles. Immune exposure information for the cohort was limited to CMV serostatus. The study gave a list of some 150 TCR beta chains associated with cytomegalovirus. This cohort had only TCR beta chains sequenced, and the lack of alpha or paired-chain data limited which features could be detected. A further reported finding was that TCR beta sequences accurately predicted the HLA-A and HLA-B alleles for most subjects in the first cohort. In a later genetic analysis, a missense DCLRE1C variant was associated with V-gene and J-gene trimming of TCR beta chains, and the association was replicated in an independent cohort. Linkage disequilibrium might explain the correlated functional status among segregating V segments, but an unknown experimental factor could not be excluded. The classifier was reported to diagnose cytomegalovirus status with high specificity and sensitivity in both the original cohort and the validation cohort. The earlier analysis of approximately 540 of the donors excluded some 15 rarely observed V segments, including chromosome 9 orphons, because counts were too low. In a later analysis, HLA-associated TCR beta chains were found to be more clonally expanded and to have lower generation probabilities than equally common non-associated chains. In an earlier analysis of 500 to 650 of the donors, most TCR beta V segments appeared in productive rearrangements about 90% or about 30% of the time, broadly matching IMGT annotations. Most CMV-associated TCR beta chains appeared to be HLA-restricted in a later analysis, and the HLA associations seemed to be driven largely by CMV exposure. A cluster of highly shared sequence variants was judged likely to be a technical artifact of the sequencing pipeline. A few of the identified cytomegalovirus-associated TCR beta chains were confirmed in vitro to be specific for cytomegalovirus antigens. In a later analysis, several top co-occurrence clusters were reported to appear linked to parvovirus B19, influenza, CMV and Epstein-Barr virus. In a later analysis, the rate of TCR association differed among HLA loci, with DRB1 alleles having the most associated TCRs and HLA-C alleles having the fewest. When HLA alleles, especially DR and DQ, strongly co-occurred, TCR associations were difficult to assign to individual alleles. A later genetic analysis reported fewer N-insertions in productive TCRs among donors in an Asian-associated ancestry cluster than the roughly 650-donor mean. While some public TCRs were present in many individuals, most TCR sequences turned up only very rarely across donors. Because HLA typing was missing for some donors at each locus, association tests included only the typed subset.

Sequencing input: PBMCs. The sequence was collected from a man over 45 in good health and CMV-seropositive.

The sequenced DNA: TGTGCCAGCAGCGATGTCCGGGACAGGGCCAACACCGGGGAGCTGTTTTTT. Translated, this gives CASSDVRDRANTGELFF. The chain joins TRBV9 to TRBJ2-2, with 9 bases matching TRBD1. CDR1 SGDLS and CDR2 YYNGEE are derived from the germline V gene. Spanning cysteine to phenylalanine, the CDR3 consists of 17 amino acids. The DNA shown is the 51-base CDR3, in frame from base 1. The germline V end is reduced by 3 bases and the J end by 2 bases; junction bases left unmatched: 8.